The sequence of this TCR beta chain was determined in a study of beta chain features in type 1 diabetes. V was trimmed by 5 bases and J by 14 bases, leaving 18 bases between them. The CDR3 totals 12 residues. Germline V CDR1 and CDR2: LNHDA, SQIVND (reference sequence). CD4+ cells of the naive, central memory, regulatory and stem cell-like memory types were sorted via CD45RO/CCR7/CD25/CD127/CD95/CD27. As every portion of the isolated RNA was reverse transcribed, the sequencing read expressed TCRB transcripts. Libraries were prepared by immunoSEQ multiplex PCR; TCRdb keeps only in-frame clonotypes and omits some of them. The table lists about 240,000 clones, approximately 14% of them singletons. This clone has more than one count but fewer than ten. Its matching antigen is unknown. Study-level results: Within the patient group, naive, central memory and Treg TCRB repertoires appeared more similar to each other than within healthy donors. There was a moderate but significant shortening of TCRB CDR3s in all four CD4+ subsets of Type 1 diabetes patients.

This chain joins TRBV19 and TRBJ1-1, with D possibly matching TRBD1 (5 bases). The source of this sequence is a man aged 25 to 40 with type 1 diabetes. Sample: naive CD4+ T cells from blood. The CDR3 reads CASSLRDFNLFF. CDR3 coding DNA: TGTGCCAGTAGTCTAAGGGACTTCAACCTCTTCTTT.